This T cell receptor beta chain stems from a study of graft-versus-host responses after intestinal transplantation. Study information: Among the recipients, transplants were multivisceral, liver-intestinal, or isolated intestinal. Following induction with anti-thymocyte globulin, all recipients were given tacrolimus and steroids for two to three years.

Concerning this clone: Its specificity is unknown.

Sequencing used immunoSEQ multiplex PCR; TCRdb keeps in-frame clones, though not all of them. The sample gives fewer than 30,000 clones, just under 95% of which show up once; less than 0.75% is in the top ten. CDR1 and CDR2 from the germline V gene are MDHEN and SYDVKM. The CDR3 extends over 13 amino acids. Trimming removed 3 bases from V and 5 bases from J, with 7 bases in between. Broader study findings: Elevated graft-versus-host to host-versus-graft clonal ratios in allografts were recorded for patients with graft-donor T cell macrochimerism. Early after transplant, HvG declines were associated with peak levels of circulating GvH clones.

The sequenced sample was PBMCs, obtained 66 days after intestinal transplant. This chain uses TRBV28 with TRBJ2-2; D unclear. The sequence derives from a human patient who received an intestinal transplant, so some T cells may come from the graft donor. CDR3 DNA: TGTGCCAGCAGTTTTTCTATGACCGGGGAGCTGTTTTTT. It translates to CASSFSMTGELFF.